This TCR beta chain was found in a study of vaccination and CD4 T cells after COVID-19. Study summary: It was a median roughly 92 days after diagnosis, with a range of 35 to 161, that post-COVID samples were drawn.

Study-level points and caveats: Detection of a median about 90% of reactive clones in convalescent patients was confined to the period after vaccination.

Regarding this clonotype: Its specificity is unknown.

The Oncomine TCR Beta short-read assay was applied to DNA of cultured CD4+ T cells. A single record per CDR3 protein comes from TCRdb applying MiXCR to the PCR reads. The table includes around 20,000 distinct CDR3 sequences, roughly 45% detected once. The treatment here: roughly ten-day PBMC culture with coronavirus spike peptide pools or control peptides (ViraFEST assay). For ViraFEST, peptide pools expanded antigen-specific T cells, after which the TCRs were sequenced. Convalescent patients tested SARS-CoV-2 PCR positive from March to December 2020, before Alpha, Beta and Delta emerged. Trimming took 0 bases from V and 11 from J, leaving 16 bases between them. The CDR3 spans 13 residues. The germline gives CDR1 DFQATT, CDR2 SNEGSKA (reference sequence).

The V call is TRBV20-1, the J call TRBJ1-1; perhaps TRBD1 as D (5 bases). This clonotype was sampled from a human donor who had recovered from COVID-19. Sequencing used CD4+ T cells from blood, cultured in vitro, obtained before SARS-CoV-2 vaccination. The CDR3 spells CSARDSGRYSAFF. CDR3 nucleotide sequence: TGCAGTGCTAGAGATTCGGGGCGGTATTCGGCTTTCTTT.